This TCR beta chain was found in a study of shared clonotypes between healthy human individuals. Study-wide results and limits: Represented diversity (both genetic and exposure-history) was limited by the small number of donors.

The naive CD8 population came from CD45RO-negative cells selected for CCR7, without terminally differentiated effector memory CD45RA+ cells. Germline CDR1 reads MDHEN; CDR2 reads SYDVKM. V was pared by 6 bases and J by 0 bases, with 9 bases between. CDR3 length: 13 residues. Genomic DNA per cell subset filled all wells of several immunoSEQ plates. The protocol was immunoSEQ multiplex PCR, while the TCRdb copy is restricted to in-frame clones and leaves out a portion. The sample includes 650,000 to 800,000 clones, about 91% of them seen just once. Worth noting for this clone: Its antigen remains unidentified. Other nucleotide sequences in the sample specify the same CDR3.

The sample consisted of naive CD8+ T cells sorted from blood. The V gene is TRBV28, the J gene TRBJ2-7, with D unresolved. This TCR was recovered from a young man in good health. CDR3 in amino acids: CASSPRVSYEQYF. DNA for the CDR3: TGTGCCAGCAGCCCCCGGGTCTCCTACGAGCAGTACTTC.